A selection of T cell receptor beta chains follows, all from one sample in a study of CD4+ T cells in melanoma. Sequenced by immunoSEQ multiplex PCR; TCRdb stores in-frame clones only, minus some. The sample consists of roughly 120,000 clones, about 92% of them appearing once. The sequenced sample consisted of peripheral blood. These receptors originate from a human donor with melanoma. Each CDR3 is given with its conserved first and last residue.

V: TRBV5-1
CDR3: CASSSVMTGDVDYGYTF

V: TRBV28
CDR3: CASTTEFLETQYF

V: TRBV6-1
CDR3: CATQSTGPNTEAFF

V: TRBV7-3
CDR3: CASSLTRHTDTQYF

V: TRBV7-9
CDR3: CASSLGAGEGYEQYF

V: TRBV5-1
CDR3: CASSLNRGSDEQYF

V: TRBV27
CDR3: CASSLWADSNQPQHF

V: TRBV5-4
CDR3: CASSLDPLYGGGQETQYF

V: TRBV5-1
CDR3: CASSQDYRAVGYTF

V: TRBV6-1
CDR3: CASTQGQGGSGELFF

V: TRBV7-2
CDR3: CASAEAGRERDSGYTF

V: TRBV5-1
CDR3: CASSPNSGSEAFF

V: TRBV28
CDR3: CASSLTANYGYTF

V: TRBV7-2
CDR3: CASSFNRGRGYTF

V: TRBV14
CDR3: CASSRIRSGSEKLFF

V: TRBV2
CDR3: CATRQRIFSYEQYF

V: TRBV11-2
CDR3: CASSLDMPGGGQETQYF

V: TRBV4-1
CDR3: CASSQASGAYEQYF

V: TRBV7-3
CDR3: CASSRPGGDTQYF

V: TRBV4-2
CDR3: CASSQRTGRGGYTF

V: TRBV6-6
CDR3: CASITREFHEQFF

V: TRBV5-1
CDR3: CASSFGQGYTEAFF